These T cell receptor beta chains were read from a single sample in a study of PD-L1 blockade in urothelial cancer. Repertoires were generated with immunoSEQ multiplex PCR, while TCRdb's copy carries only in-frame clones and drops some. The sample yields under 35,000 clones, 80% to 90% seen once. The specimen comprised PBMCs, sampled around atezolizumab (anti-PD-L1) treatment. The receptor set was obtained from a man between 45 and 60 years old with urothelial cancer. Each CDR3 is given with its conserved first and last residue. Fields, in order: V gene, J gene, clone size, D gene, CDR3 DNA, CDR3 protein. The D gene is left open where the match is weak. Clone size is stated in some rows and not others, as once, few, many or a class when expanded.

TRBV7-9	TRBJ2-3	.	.	TGTGCCAGCAGCTGGATCAGGGATGGTACAGATACGCAGTATTTT	CASSWIRDGTDTQYF
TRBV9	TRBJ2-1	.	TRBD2	TGTGCCAGCAGCGCCTCACCCGGGACTAGCGGTAATGAGCAGTTCTTC	CASSASPGTSGNEQFF
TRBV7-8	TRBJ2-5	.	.	TGTGCCAGCAGCTCCACCAGAGGGGAGCGGGTCCGAGACTTC	CASSSTRGERVRDF
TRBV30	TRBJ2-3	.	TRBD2	TGTGCCTGGATGGCCTCGCGGGGACTAACAGATACGCAGTATTTT	CAWMASRGLTDTQYF
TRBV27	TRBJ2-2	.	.	TGTGCCAGCAGTTTCGCGGGGACGGGGGGGGAGCTGTTTTTT	CASSFAGTGGELFF
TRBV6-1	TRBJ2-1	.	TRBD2	TGTGCCAGCAGTGAGTCCCTAGCGGGAGGGCCGGGTAATGAGCAGTTCTTC	CASSESLAGGPGNEQFF
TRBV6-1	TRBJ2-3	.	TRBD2	TGTGCCAGCAGTGAAGGATTAGCGGGAGGAGCAGATACGCAGTATTTT	CASSEGLAGGADTQYF
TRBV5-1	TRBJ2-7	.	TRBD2	TGCGCCAGCAGCTCCCTAGCGGCCTCCTACGAGCAGTACTTC	CASSSLAASYEQYF
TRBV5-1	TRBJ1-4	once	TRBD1	TGCGCCAGCAGCTTCGGGACAGGCAATAATGAAAAACTGTTTTTT	CASSFGTGNNEKLFF
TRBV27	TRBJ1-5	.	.	TGTGCCAGCAGTTTCCGGGGAGGGGATCAGCCCCAGCATTTT	CASSFRGGDQPQHF
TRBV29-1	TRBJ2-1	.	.	TGCAGCGTTGAAGGAGGGGGTTTAGGGACCTCCTACAATGAGCAGTTCTTC	CSVEGGGLGTSYNEQFF
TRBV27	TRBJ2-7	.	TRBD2	TGTGCCAGCAGTTTATTAAGCGGGAGGACCTTAAGGTTC	CASSLLSGRTLRF
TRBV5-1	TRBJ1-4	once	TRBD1	TGCGCCAGCAGCTCGGACAGGGGTGCAACTAATGAAAAACTGTTTTTT	CASSSDRGATNEKLFF
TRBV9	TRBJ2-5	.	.	TGTGCCAGCAGCGTAGCTCAGCAAGAGACCCAGTACTTC	CASSVAQQETQYF
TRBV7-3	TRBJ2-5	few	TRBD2	TGTGCCAGCAGCTTAGGCGGGGGGCCCCAAGAGACCCAGTACTTC	CASSLGGGPQETQYF
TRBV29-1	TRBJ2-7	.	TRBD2	TGCAGCGTAACCGGGACTAGCGGGAGTAGGAGCTCCTACGAGCAGTACTTC	CSVTGTSGSRSSYEQYF
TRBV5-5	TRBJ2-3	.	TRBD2	TGTGCCAGCAGCTTGGCTGCTGGCGGGGGGGCGGCAGATACGCAGTATTTT	CASSLAAGGGAADTQYF
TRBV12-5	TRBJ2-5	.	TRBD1	TGTGCTAGTGGTTTGGGACAGGGGGAAGAAGAGACCCAGTACTTC	CASGLGQGEEETQYF
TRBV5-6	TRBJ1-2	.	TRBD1	TGTGCCAGCAGCCTCCTAGGGACAGGGGACTATGGCTACACCTTC	CASSLLGTGDYGYTF
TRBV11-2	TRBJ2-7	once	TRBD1	TGTGCCAGCAGCATGACAGGGTATGGCGAGCAGTACTTC	CASSMTGYGEQYF
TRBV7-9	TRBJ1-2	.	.	TGTGCCAGCAGCCCTACAGGAACCGCTAACTATGGCTACACCTTC	CASSPTGTANYGYTF
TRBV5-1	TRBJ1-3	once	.	TGCGCCAGCAGCCCGGAAGGACTATCTGGAAACACCATATATTTT	CASSPEGLSGNTIYF
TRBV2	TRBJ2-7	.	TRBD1	TGTGCCAGCGGAATTCCGGGACAGGGAAGGGGCGAGCAGTACTTC	CASGIPGQGRGEQYF
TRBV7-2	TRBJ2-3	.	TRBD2	TGTGCCAGCAGCTCACCTAGCGGGAGGGCCCCCACAGATACGCAGTATTTT	CASSSPSGRAPTDTQYF
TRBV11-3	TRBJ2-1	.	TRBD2	TGTGCCAGCAGCTTAGATGGGCGGGAGGGCCGAGATGAGCAGTTCTTC	CASSLDGREGRDEQFF
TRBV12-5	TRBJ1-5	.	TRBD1	TGTGCTAGTGGGTTAGGGGGCCTAAACCAGCCCCAGCATTTT	CASGLGGLNQPQHF
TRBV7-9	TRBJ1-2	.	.	TGTGCCAGCAGCTTAGCCCGCGGTAACTATGGCTACACCTTC	CASSLARGNYGYTF
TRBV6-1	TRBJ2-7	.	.	TGTGCCAGCAGGACTGTTACAGGGTCCTACGAGCAGTACTTC	CASRTVTGSYEQYF
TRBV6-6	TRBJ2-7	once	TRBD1	TGTGCCAGCAGTCAGACAGGGTTATACGAGCAGTACTTC	CASSQTGLYEQYF
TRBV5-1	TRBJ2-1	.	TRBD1	TGCGCCAGCAGCAGACCCGGGACAGGGGGCAACAATGAGCAGTTCTTC	CASSRPGTGGNNEQFF
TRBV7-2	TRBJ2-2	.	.	TGTGCCAGCAGCTTTTTAGTCACCGGGGAGCTGTTTTTT	CASSFLVTGELFF
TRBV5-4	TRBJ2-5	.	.	TGTGCCAGCAGCTTGGGGAGTCAAGAGACCCAGTACTTC	CASSLGSQETQYF
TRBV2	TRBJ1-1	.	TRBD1	TGTGCCAGCACCTTCGGGACAGCAGCTTTCTTT	CASTFGTAAFF
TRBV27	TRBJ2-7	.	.	TGTGCCAGCTACAGGGACCCCTACGAGCAGTACTTC	CASYRDPYEQYF
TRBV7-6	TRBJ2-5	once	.	TGTGCCAGCAGCTTAGAACCAGGGGTAGAGACCCAGTACTTC	CASSLEPGVETQYF
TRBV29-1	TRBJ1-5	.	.	TGCAGCGTTGCCTCTCAGGCCAGTGGGCCCCAGCATTTT	CSVASQASGPQHF
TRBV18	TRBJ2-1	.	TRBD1	TGTGCCAGCTCAGCCCGGACAGGGGGGAGTCGAGGTGAGCAGTTCTTC	CASSARTGGSRGEQFF
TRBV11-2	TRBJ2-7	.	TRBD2	TGTGCCAGCAGCTTGACGACTCCGAGCGGGAGGAAATCCTACGAGCAGTACTTC	CASSLTTPSGRKSYEQYF
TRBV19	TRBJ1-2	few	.	TGTGCCAGTAGTACACATATTGGACAGCCGCTGGACTATGGCTACACCTTC	CASSTHIGQPLDYGYTF
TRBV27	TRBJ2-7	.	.	TGTGCCAGCAGCTCCATCCGGGACACCTCCTACGAGCAGTACTTC	CASSSIRDTSYEQYF
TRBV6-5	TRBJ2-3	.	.	TGTGCCACACAATCTAGGTTATCCACAGATACGCAGTATTTT	CATQSRLSTDTQYF
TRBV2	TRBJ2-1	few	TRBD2	TGTGCCAGCAGTGAATCGGGACTAGCGGGAGCGTACCATGAGCAGTTCTTC	CASSESGLAGAYHEQFF
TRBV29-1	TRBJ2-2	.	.	TGCAGCGTTGTTAGACAGACGAACACCGGGGAGCTGTTTTTT	CSVVRQTNTGELFF
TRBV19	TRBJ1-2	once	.	TGTGCCAGTAGTATAGCGAGAGACAGCTATGGCTACACCTTC	CASSIARDSYGYTF
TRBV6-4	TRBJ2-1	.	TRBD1	TGTGCCAGCAGTGACTCAGGACAGGGAAGGCAGTTCTTC	CASSDSGQGRQFF
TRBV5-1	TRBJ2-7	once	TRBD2	TGCGCCAGCAGCCCACCGGCTAGCGGGAGCTACGAGCAGTACTTC	CASSPPASGSYEQYF